These T cell receptor beta chains were read from a single sample in a study of T cell repertoires in cytomegalovirus infection. No antigen is known for these receptors. TCRdb used MiXCR to reprocess the reads, holding one entry per CDR3 protein. Of some 130,000 distinct CDR3 sequences listed, roughly a quarter are singletons. The sequenced sample consisted of PBMCs, sequenced either directly or after in vitro stimulation (not recorded which). The receptors here all came from a human donor in good health (CMV status not recorded). Some clones in this sample may be carry-over from other donors' samples. CDR3s include the opening cysteine and the closing phenylalanine or tryptophan. A D gene is named only where the DNA matches it firmly. Size tells how often a clone was seen (once, few, many) or the class of an expanded clone, and some rows leave it out.

clone_size j_call v_call d_call cdr3_nt cdr3_aa
many TRBJ2-1 TRBV7-2 TRBD2 TGTGCCAGCAGCCCGGGACTAGCGGCCTACAATGAGCAGTTCTTC CASSPGLAAYNEQFF
few TRBJ2-1 TRBV7-9 TRBD2 TGTGCCAGCAGCTCGCCCATTACCGGGAGGGGCTATGAGCAGTTCTTC CASSSPITGRGYEQFF
few TRBJ1-4 TRBV15 TRBD1 TGTGCCACCAGCAGAGCGTCAGGGGGGAATGAAAAACTGTTTTTT CATSRASGGNEKLFF
- TRBJ2-3 TRBV9 TRBD2 TGTGCCAGCAGCCCTAGCGGGATGGGCACAGATACGCAGTATTTT CASSPSGMGTDTQYF
- TRBJ2-2 TRBV11-2 TRBD2 TGTGCCAGCAGTCTAGCGGGAGGGCGTCGTGACACCGGGGAGCTGTTTTTT CASSLAGGRRDTGELFF
few TRBJ2-1 TRBV18 - TGTGCCAGCTCACCACGGCCAGGTGGAAACAATGAGCAGTTCTTC CASSPRPGGNNEQFF
- TRBJ2-7 TRBV28 TRBD1 TGTGCCAGCAGACGGACAGGGGAGGACTACGAGCAGTACTTC CASRRTGEDYEQYF
many TRBJ1-2 TRBV7-2 - TGTGCCAGCACCCGGGCCCTAAATGGCTACACCTTC CASTRALNGYTF
many TRBJ1-1 TRBV7-9 TRBD1 TGTGCCAGCAGCCGACAGGGGGCCACTGAAGCTTTCTTT CASSRQGATEAFF
- TRBJ2-5 TRBV20-1 - TGCAGTGCTACACACGGTCCAGAGACCCAGTACTTC CSATHGPETQYF
- TRBJ2-1 TRBV4-3 - TGCGCCAGCAGCCAAGATTCCCGGGTCTACAATGAGCAGTTCTTC CASSQDSRVYNEQFF
- TRBJ1-5 TRBV19 TRBD1 TGTGCCAGTAGTCCGACAGGGGAGGGTCAGCCCCAGCATTTT CASSPTGEGQPQHF
many TRBJ1-1 TRBV7-6 - TGTGCCAGCAGCTTAGGGTCGAACACTGAAGCTTTCTTT CASSLGSNTEAFF
few TRBJ2-5 TRBV12-3/TRBV12-4 - TGTGCCAGCAGCTATACAGGGCTCGAAGAGACCCAGTACTTC CASSYTGLEETQYF
- TRBJ2-4 TRBV6-1 TRBD2 TGTGCCAGCAGTCCGGCGGGAGTTAAAAACATTCAGTACTTC CASSPAGVKNIQYF
- TRBJ2-7 TRBV28 - TGTGCCAGCAGTTTCTCGGGGAGTACCTACGAGCAGTACTTC CASSFSGSTYEQYF
- TRBJ2-2 TRBV28 - TGTGCCAGCAGTTTAAGTAGTAGCGGGAACACCGGGGAGCTGTTTTTT CASSLSSSGNTGELFF
- TRBJ2-7 TRBV24-1 - TGTGCCACCGAGGACCCGGTTCACGAGCAGTACTTC CATEDPVHEQYF
- TRBJ2-1 TRBV28 TRBD2 TGTGCCAGCTCCCAGGGCGGACTAGTTCGTGATGAGCAGTTCTTC CASSQGGLVRDEQFF
many TRBJ2-2 TRBV7-9 - TGTGCCAGCAGCTTAGACCCGGGGCACGGGGACACCGGGGAGCTGTTTTTT CASSLDPGHGDTGELFF
- TRBJ1-5 TRBV5-6 - TGTGCCAGCAGCTTGAGGCATAGCATTCAGCCCCAGCATTTT CASSLRHSIQPQHF
once TRBJ2-7 TRBV9 TRBD1 TGTGCCAGCAGCGTAGGTGCCCTGCAGGGGGCTTACGAGCAGTACTTC CASSVGALQGAYEQYF